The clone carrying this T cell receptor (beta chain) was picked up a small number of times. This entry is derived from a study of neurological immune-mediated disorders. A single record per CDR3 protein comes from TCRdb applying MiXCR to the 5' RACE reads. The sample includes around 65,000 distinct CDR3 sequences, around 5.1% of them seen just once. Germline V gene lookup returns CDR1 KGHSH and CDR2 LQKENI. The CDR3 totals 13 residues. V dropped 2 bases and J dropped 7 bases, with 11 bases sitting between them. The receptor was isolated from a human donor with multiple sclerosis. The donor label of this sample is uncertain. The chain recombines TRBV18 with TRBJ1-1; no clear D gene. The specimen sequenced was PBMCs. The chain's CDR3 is CASSPVEGGEAFF. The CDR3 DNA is TGTGCCAGCTCACCAGTGGAGGGCGGTGAAGCTTTCTTT.